This entry features one T cell receptor beta chain sequence. This entry comes from a study of blood T cell repertoires in COVID-19. Whole-study context: Donors of Cohort 3 who recovered were those that had two negative PCRs, clearance, or symptom resolution. From T cells, B-cell-depleted T cells, or PBMCs came the material, which was cDNA or gDNA. The study drew acute and convalescent COVID-19 samples from the United States, Italy and Spain.

Participants' reported clinical history set cohort assignment. V was cut by 6 bases and J by 5 bases, with 14 bases left in between. This CDR3 is built from 14 residues. Germline V gene data show CDR1 as LNHDA and CDR2 as SQIVND (reference sequence). Assay used: immunoSEQ multiplex PCR; TCRdb lists only in-frame clones, some missing. The sample lists about 170,000 clones, 70% to 85% occurring once. The source material was PBMCs or T cells enriched from blood (not recorded which). The source of this sequence is a woman aged 70-85 years in a cohort exposed to, infected with or recovered from COVID-19 (not recorded which). This chain uses TRBV19 with TRBJ1-5; D is ambiguous. The CDR3: CASSPGGSDQPQHF. Here the CDR3 DNA reads TGTGCCAGTAGCCCGGGAGGGTCTGATCAGCCCCAGCATTTT.